This TCR beta chain derives from a study of blood T cell repertoires in COVID-19. Study as a whole: Both acute and convalescent COVID-19 samples were obtained from the United States, Italy and Spain.

Germline lookup yields CDR1 SGHTA and CDR2 FQGNSA. V gave up 6 bases and J gave up 4 bases, with 12 bases separating them. The CDR3 totals 14 residues. Methods used by the authors: Amplifying reference gene primers gave estimates of nucleated cell counts. This table comes from immunoSEQ multiplex PCR, and its TCRdb copy is limited to in-frame clones, with some not included. V and J calls and clone size are copied from that table; D and trimming were computed from the DNA. The sample includes over 70,000 clones, approximately 91% of them seen just once. The rearrangement uses TRBV7-2 and TRBJ1-4, with D unclear. This sequence was found in a man aged 45-65 years with COVID-19, enrolled during active disease. The source material was peripheral blood. CDR3 in amino acids: CASSYQADNEKLFF. In DNA, the CDR3 is TGTGCCAGCAGTTATCAGGCAGATAATGAAAAACTGTTTTTT.